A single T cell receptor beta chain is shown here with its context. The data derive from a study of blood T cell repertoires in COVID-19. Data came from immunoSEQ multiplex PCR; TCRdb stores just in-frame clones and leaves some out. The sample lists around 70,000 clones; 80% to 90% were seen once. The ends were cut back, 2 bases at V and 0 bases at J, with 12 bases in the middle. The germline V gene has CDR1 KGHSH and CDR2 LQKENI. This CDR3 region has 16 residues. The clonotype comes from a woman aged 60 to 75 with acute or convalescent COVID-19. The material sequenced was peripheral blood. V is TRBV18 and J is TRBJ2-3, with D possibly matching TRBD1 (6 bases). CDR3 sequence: CASSPSDGTSTDTQYF. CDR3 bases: TGTGCCAGCTCACCATCGGACGGGACAAGCACAGATACGCAGTATTTT.